This TCR beta chain was found in a study of CD8 T cells in ankylosing spondylitis. Whole-study findings and limits: Clones tied to disease were said to be significantly enriched in matched ankylosing spondylitis synovial fluid. Some motif variants were previously reported in reactive arthritis synovial fluid and blood. Clones that were linked to disease were CD8+ and were relatively rare in peripheral blood. In ankylosing spondylitis blood, a motif of fewer than 10 highly homologous TCR beta variants appeared characteristic.

The CDR3 extends over 12 amino acids. Germline CDR1 SGHRS, CDR2 YFSETQ. The V end lost 0 bases, the J end lost 11 bases, and 10 bases lay between the germline ends. Researchers built TCR beta libraries using quantitative 5'-RACE with molecular barcodes. TCRdb independently ran MiXCR on the 5' RACE reads; one entry per CDR3 protein. In the table there are about 390,000 distinct CDR3 sequences, 20% to 25% of which are singletons. This clonotype turned up a few times. Its antigen remains unknown. The sample taken for sequencing was blood, either unsorted or a sorted T cell fraction (not recorded which). The rearrangement uses TRBV5-1 and TRBJ2-3; D uncertain. The TCR originated in a male donor with ankylosing spondylitis. CDR3 residues: CASSLGPWGQYF. CDR3 in DNA: TGCGCCAGCAGCTTGGGGCCCTGGGGGCAGTATTTT.